This T cell receptor beta chain came from a study of identical twins. TCRdb called the 5' RACE reads again in MiXCR, with one record for every CDR3 protein. This table has around 1.7 million distinct CDR3 sequences, 25% to 35% appearing once. The CDR3 loop spans 17 amino acids. Looked up from germline, CDR1 is MGHRA and CDR2 is YSYEKL. This clonotype originated in a newborn girl in good health. Sequenced sample: cord blood. The V and J genes are TRBV4-1 and TRBJ2-1, with TRBD1 as a possible D gene (6 bases). The end of the DNA fits TRBJ2-7 better, so the J call may be wrong. CDR3 residues: CASSQDPYRVVYNEQYF. CDR3 nucleotides: TGCGCCAGCAGCCAAGATCCATACAGGGTAGTCTACAATGAGCAGTACTTC.